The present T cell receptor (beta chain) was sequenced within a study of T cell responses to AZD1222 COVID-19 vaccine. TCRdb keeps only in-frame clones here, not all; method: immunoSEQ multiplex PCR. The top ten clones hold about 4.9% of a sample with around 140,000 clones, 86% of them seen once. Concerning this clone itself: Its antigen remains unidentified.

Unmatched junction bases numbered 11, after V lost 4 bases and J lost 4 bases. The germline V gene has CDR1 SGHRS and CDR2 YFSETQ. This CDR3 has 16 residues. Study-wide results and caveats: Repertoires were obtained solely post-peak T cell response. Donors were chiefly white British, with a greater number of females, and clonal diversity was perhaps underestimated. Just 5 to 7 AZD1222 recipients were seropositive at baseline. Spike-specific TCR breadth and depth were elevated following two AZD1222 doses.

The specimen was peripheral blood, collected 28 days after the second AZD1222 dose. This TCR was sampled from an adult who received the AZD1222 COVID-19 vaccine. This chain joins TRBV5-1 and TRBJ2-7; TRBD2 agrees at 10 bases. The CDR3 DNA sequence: TGCGCCAGCAGCGGTTTAGCGGGAGGCTCTTCGTACGAGCAGTACTTC. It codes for CASSGLAGGSSYEQYF.